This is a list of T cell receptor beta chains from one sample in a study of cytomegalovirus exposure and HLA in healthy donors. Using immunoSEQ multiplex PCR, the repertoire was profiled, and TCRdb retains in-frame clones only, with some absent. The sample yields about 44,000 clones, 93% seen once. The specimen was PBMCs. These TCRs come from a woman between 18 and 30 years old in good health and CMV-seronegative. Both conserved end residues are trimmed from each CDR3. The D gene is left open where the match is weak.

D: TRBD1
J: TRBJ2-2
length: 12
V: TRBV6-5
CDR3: ASTETGGNGELF

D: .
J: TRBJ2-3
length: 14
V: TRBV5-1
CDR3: ASSLGVLASTDTQY

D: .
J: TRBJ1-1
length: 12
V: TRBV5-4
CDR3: ASSLTALNTEAF

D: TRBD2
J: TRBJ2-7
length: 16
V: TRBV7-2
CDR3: ASSFSGLAGGSSYEQY

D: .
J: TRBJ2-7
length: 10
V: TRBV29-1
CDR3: SVTGGVDEQY

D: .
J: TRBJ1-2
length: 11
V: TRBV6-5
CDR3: ASRTTANYGYT

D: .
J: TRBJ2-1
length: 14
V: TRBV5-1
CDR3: ASSPDAGSVNNEQF

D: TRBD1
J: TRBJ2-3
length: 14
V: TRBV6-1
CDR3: ASSEEEGTGEDTQY

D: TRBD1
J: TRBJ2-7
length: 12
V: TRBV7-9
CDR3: ASSPTGVGYEQY

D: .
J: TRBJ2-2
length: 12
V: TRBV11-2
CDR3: ASSLRQGTGELF

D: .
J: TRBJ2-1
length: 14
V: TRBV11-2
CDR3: ASSKPGHKPYNEQF

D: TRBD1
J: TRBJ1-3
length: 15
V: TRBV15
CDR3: ATSRDPRQGTGNTIY

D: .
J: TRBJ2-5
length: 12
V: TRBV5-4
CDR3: ASSGGGTQETQY

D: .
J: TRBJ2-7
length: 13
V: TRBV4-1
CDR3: ASSQDLTGAYEQY

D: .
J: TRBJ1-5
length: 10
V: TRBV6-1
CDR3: ASSLTIQPQH

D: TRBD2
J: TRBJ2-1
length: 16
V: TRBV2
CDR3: ASSRRGPTSGSGNEQF

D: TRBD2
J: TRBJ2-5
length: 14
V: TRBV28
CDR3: ASSSEQRGPAETQY

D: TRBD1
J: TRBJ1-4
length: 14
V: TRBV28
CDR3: ASSLAGQGRREKLF

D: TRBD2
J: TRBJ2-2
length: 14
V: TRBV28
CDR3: ASSLGLAGGSGELF

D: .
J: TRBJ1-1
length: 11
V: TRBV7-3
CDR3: ASSLAGNTEAF

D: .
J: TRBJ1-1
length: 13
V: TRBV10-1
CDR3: ASSESGGLNTEAF

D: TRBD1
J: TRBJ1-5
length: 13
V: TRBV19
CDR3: ASSILQGASQPQH

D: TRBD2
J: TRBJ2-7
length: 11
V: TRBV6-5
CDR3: ASSYGAGGWKY

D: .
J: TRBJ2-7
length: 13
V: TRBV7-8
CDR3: ASKRGRGRSYEQY

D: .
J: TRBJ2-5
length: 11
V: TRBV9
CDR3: ASSPGGRETQY

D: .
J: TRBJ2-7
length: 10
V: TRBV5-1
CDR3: ASSTDTYEQY

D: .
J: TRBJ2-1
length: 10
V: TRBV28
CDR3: ASSLQFREQF

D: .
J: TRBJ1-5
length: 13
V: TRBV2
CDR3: ASSERSTGNQPQH

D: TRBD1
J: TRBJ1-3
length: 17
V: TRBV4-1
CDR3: ASSQGQGQGMWVGNTIY

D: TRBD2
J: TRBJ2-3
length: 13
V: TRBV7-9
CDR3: ASSSIAGTTDTQY

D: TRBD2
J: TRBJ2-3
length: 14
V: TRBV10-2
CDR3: ASTGLAGTSTDTQY

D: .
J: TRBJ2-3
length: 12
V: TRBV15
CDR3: ATSRDHGADTQY

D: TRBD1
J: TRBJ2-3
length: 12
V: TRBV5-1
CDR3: ASSFGQGGDTQY

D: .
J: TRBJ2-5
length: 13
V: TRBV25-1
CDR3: ASSEGLGEVETQY

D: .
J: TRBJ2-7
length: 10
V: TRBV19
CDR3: ASSIQIYEQY

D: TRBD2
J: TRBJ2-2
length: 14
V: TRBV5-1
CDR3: ASGPKTSSSTGELF

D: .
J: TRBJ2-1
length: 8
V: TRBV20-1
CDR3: SARTDEQF

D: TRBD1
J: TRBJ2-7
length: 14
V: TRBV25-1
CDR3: ASSEFPGQGAYEQY

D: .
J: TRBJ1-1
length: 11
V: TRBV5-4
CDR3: ASSTTRNTEAF

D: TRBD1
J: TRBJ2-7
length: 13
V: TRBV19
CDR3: ASSPPGTASYEQY

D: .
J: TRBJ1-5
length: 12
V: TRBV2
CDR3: ASRQMYSNQPQH